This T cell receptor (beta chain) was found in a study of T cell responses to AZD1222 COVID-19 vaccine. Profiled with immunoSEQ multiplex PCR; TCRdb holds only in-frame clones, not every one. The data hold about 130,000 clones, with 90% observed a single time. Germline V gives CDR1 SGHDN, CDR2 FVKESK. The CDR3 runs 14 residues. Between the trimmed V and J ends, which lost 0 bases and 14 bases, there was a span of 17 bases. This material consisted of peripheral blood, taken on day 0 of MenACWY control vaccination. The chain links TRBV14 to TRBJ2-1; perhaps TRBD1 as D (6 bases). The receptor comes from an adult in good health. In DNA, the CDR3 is TGTGCCAGCAGCCAAGACCCAGACACAGGGCTGAAGTTCTTC. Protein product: CASSQDPDTGLKFF.